These T cell receptor beta chains were read from a single sample in a study of blood T cell repertoires in COVID-19. The protocol was immunoSEQ multiplex PCR, while the TCRdb copy is restricted to in-frame clones and leaves out a portion. The sample carries tens of thousands of clones, roughly 80% recorded once. What was sequenced was peripheral blood. These receptors were collected from a woman aged 55-69 years with acute or convalescent COVID-19. CDR3s include the opening cysteine and the closing phenylalanine or tryptophan. The order of the fields is clone size, D gene, V gene, J gene, CDR3 protein, CDR3 DNA. The D gene is left open where the match is weak. A row's size may be missing; if present it is once, few, many or a size class.

.	.	TRBV28	TRBJ1-2	CASRPSSGLDWDYGYTF	TGTGCCAGCAGGCCCTCTTCTGGCCTCGACTGGGACTATGGCTACACCTTC
.	TRBD1	TRBV19	TRBJ1-2	CASSMGQGAYGYTF	TGTGCCAGTAGTATGGGACAGGGTGCCTATGGCTACACCTTC
.	TRBD1	TRBV3-1/TRBV3-2	TRBJ1-4	CASSEEDRVSGKLFF	TGTGCCAGCAGCGAGGAGGACAGGGTAAGTGGAAAACTGTTTTTT
.	TRBD1	TRBV30	TRBJ2-7	CAWSGTGHEQYF	TGTGCCTGGTCAGGGACAGGGCACGAGCAGTACTTC
.	.	TRBV5-1	TRBJ1-2	CASSPGGREGNYGYTF	TGCGCCAGCAGCCCCGGGGGAAGGGAGGGAAACTATGGCTACACCTTC
.	TRBD1	TRBV18	TRBJ1-5	CASSPGQGLFNQPQHF	TGTGCCAGCTCACCCGGACAGGGTCTTTTCAATCAGCCCCAGCATTTT
.	TRBD1	TRBV29-1	TRBJ2-1	CSVSGQGYNEQFF	TGCAGCGTTAGCGGACAGGGCTACAATGAGCAGTTCTTC
.	.	TRBV3-1/TRBV3-2	TRBJ2-5	CASSQDVYSTRYF	TGTGCCAGCAGCCAAGATGTGTACTCTACTCGGTACTTC
.	TRBD1	TRBV12-5	TRBJ1-1	CASGLSGTGVTEAFF	TGTGCTAGTGGTTTATCCGGGACAGGGGTGACTGAAGCTTTCTTT
.	TRBD1	TRBV6-5	TRBJ2-1	CASEGGTAPYNEQFF	TGTGCCAGCGAGGGTGGGACAGCGCCCTACAATGAGCAGTTCTTC
.	TRBD1	TRBV4-3	TRBJ2-1	CASSQKPSGQGISQFF	TGCGCCAGCAGCCAGAAACCCTCTGGACAGGGAATATCGCAGTTCTTC
.	.	TRBV11-2	TRBJ1-5	CASSLDSGFDQPQHF	TGTGCCAGCAGCTTAGACAGTGGCTTCGATCAGCCCCAGCATTTT
.	.	TRBV20-1	TRBJ2-1	CSASRGYNEQFF	TGCAGTGCTAGTAGAGGGTACAATGAGCAGTTCTTC
.	.	TRBV18	TRBJ1-5	CASSQGRQPQHF	TGTGCCAGCTCACAGGGGCGTCAGCCCCAGCATTTT
few	TRBD2	TRBV24-1	TRBJ2-3	CATSDTVLAGVGRTDTQYF	TGTGCCACCAGTGATACGGTGCTAGCGGGGGTCGGCCGGACAGATACGCAGTATTTT
few	.	TRBV20-1	TRBJ2-3	CSASPLDTQYF	TGCAGTGCTAGTCCCCTGGATACGCAGTATTTT
once	.	TRBV7-3	TRBJ1-4	CASSSRKRQATNEKLFF	TGTGCCAGCAGCTCCCGGAAACGACAGGCAACTAATGAAAAACTGTTTTTT
.	TRBD1	TRBV28	TRBJ1-1	CASSATGTGALEAFF	TGTGCCAGCAGTGCAACCGGGACAGGCGCTTTGGAAGCTTTCTTT
.	.	TRBV3-1/TRBV3-2	TRBJ1-2	CASSQGRVGYTF	TGTGCCAGCAGCCAAGGCAGGGTTGGCTACACCTTC
.	TRBD2	TRBV7-8	TRBJ2-1	CASSLGWERDYNEQFF	TGTGCCAGCAGCTTAGGCTGGGAGCGGGACTACAATGAGCAGTTCTTC
.	TRBD2	TRBV6-5	TRBJ2-1	CASTWEGSSYNEQFF	TGTGCCAGCACATGGGAGGGGTCCTCCTACAATGAGCAGTTCTTC
.	.	TRBV9	TRBJ1-1	CASSVYRDGTEAFF	TGTGCCAGCAGCGTATACAGGGACGGCACTGAAGCTTTCTTT
.	.	TRBV30	TRBJ1-4	CAWNSGQKLFF	TGTGCCTGGAATTCAGGGCAAAAACTGTTTTTT
.	TRBD2	TRBV5-1	TRBJ2-5	CASSSTSGEVQYF	TGCGCCAGCAGCTCGACTAGCGGGGAAGTCCAGTACTTC